This T cell receptor beta chain was documented in a study of cytomegalovirus exposure and HLA in healthy donors (dated by TCRdb to between 2016 and 2019). Study-level background: An earlier analysis of some 620 of the donors reported about 260 Gb of sequence data and 95 million to 120 million unique TCR beta sequences obtained from about 179 million T cells. An early release that covered some 640 HLA-typed donors contained approximately 300 gigabases of sequencing data and 85 million to 100 million unique TCR sequences. Of the roughly 400 genotyped donors, over 65% fell in the genetic ancestry cluster associated with self-reported Caucasian donors. The study aimed to test whether cataloging public T cell receptors could reveal signatures of past pathogen exposure. Using immunosequencing, the study profiled T cell repertoires from fewer than 700 subjects and related those repertoires to cytomegalovirus serostatus. In addition to the first cohort of 666 subjects, a separate validation cohort of approximately 120 different subjects was used. High-throughput TCR immunosequencing, statistical association of individual TCRs with disease status, and machine learning were combined to predict cytomegalovirus infection status. To study patterns of TCR occurrence, a later analysis re-analyzed previously published TCR beta repertoires from around 700 donors and added high-resolution HLA genotyping. Rather than drawing on any new phenotypic data, the later analysis identified candidate immune exposures from TCR beta sequences and the way those sequences occurred across donors. An earlier analysis of fewer than 750 of the donors used high-throughput TCR beta sequencing to judge whether each TCR beta V gene segment behaved as functional or pseudogenic. Alongside the repertoire data, information on donor age, sex, ethnicity and CMV serostatus was compiled. In a later genetic analysis, genome-wide SNP genotypes for about 55% of the roughly 700 donors were used, and that subset was treated as a discovery cohort. All discovery cohort repertoires had been generated using a single sequencing platform. Both class I and class II loci were covered by HLA typing, at four-digit resolution. The number of typed donors differed by locus: roughly 620-630 for A, B, C, DRB1 and DQB1; 500 to 550 for DQA1; 600 to 610 for DPA1; and approximately 450 for DPB1. Because of strong linkage in the cohort, roughly five DR-DQ haplotypes were treated as single units for association and clustering. On average, 235,054 unique TCR beta nucleotide sequences were sequenced per donor among more than 350 genotyped donors of the cohort, with roughly 18% of those sequences being non-productive.

Broader findings and caveats from the paper: According to a later analysis, TCR association rates differed among HLA loci, with DRB1 alleles showing the most associated TCRs and HLA-C alleles showing the fewest. The sequencing pipeline was judged likely to have produced a cluster of highly shared sequence variants as a technical artifact. In a later analysis, 15,000 to 20,000 TCR beta sequences were associated with specific HLA alleles at a false discovery rate of 0.05. Because counts were too low, about 15 rarely observed V segments, including chromosome 9 orphons, were left out of the earlier analysis of a few hundred of the donors. A further reported finding was that TCR beta sequences accurately predicted the HLA-A and HLA-B alleles for most subjects in the first cohort. The authors suggested that the approach could potentially be generalized to other disease states and immunological phenotypes. The classifier was reported to diagnose cytomegalovirus status with high specificity and sensitivity in both the original and validation cohorts. A later analysis reported that several top co-occurrence clusters appeared linked to parvovirus B19, influenza, CMV and Epstein-Barr virus. The only immune exposure information available for the cohort was CMV serostatus. Most CMV-associated TCR beta chains appeared to be HLA-restricted in a later analysis, and the HLA associations seemed to be driven largely by CMV exposure. The presence/absence analyses assumed that sequencing depth was roughly uniform across donors, and that assumption may not be true. In a later analysis, HLA-associated TCR beta chains showed more clonal expansion and lower generation probabilities than non-associated chains that were equally common. Correlated functional status among segregating V segments might reflect linkage disequilibrium, but an unknown experimental factor could not be ruled out. When HLA alleles, especially DR and DQ, strongly co-occurred, attributing TCR associations to individual alleles was difficult. While some public TCRs were present in many individuals, most TCR sequences turned up only very rarely across donors. Some IMGT-functional V segments, including TRBV6-2 and TRBV6-3, could not be distinguished by the 87-base-pair reads and were therefore excluded. Compared with the roughly 600-donor mean, donors in an Asian-associated ancestry cluster had fewer N-insertions in productive TCRs, according to a later genetic analysis. In vitro tests confirmed that a few of the cytomegalovirus-associated TCR beta chains recognize cytomegalovirus antigens. The study listed approximately 160 TCR beta chains as associated with cytomegalovirus. V-gene and J-gene trimming of TCR beta chains was associated with a missense DCLRE1C variant in a later genetic analysis, and the association was replicated in an independent cohort. An earlier analysis of several hundred of the donors showed that most TCR beta V segments appeared in productive rearrangements either about 87% or about 30% of the time, which broadly matched IMGT annotations. Because some donors lacked HLA typing at each locus, the association tests relied only on the typed subset. The cohort was sequenced for TCR beta chains only, and without alpha or paired-chain data the features that could be detected were limited.

Libraries were built with the immunoSEQ multiplex PCR assay. For the multiplex PCR, a mixture combining 60 forward primers for TCR Vbeta segments and 13 reverse primers for TCR Jbeta segments was used. Amplification of the CDR3 region of rearranged TCR beta genes was performed with a multiplex PCR assay on genomic DNA. On the Illumina HiSeq System, the amplified TCR beta libraries were sequenced as 87-base-pair reads. The authors processed their data as follows. Across the 500 to 750 repertoires, a later analysis counted some 81 million unique TCR beta chains, approximately 12 million of which were shared by at least two donors. Raw reads were error-corrected and collapsed into unique sequences with a nearest-neighbor algorithm that merged closely related sequences to remove PCR and sequencing errors. Alignment of CDR3 sequences to IMGT reference sequences was used to assign V, D and J gene segments. For a sequence to be retained, a match of at least six nucleotides to both a V gene segment and a J gene segment was required. Rearrangements were called productive when the CDR3 lacked stop codons and stayed in frame with V and J; all others were non-productive. Following IMGT convention, CDR3 was defined as the stretch from the second conserved V-encoded cysteine up to the conserved J-encoded phenylalanine. In an earlier analysis of around 640 of the donors, sequences lacking an unambiguous match to a single V gene segment were excluded. An earlier analysis of 587 of the donors classified V segments as functional when productive rearrangements were above 56.7% and as segregating when the standard deviation between donors was above 5%. A statistical classification framework was built for diagnosing cytomegalovirus status from the catalog of TCR beta chain sequences. V and J gene assignment, in a later analysis, came from comparing TCR nucleotide sequences with IMGT/GENE-DB human TR gene sequences. Using the TCRdist pipeline, a later analysis assigned CDR3 sequences along with most-parsimonious VDJ recombination scenarios. In a later analysis, each TCR beta chain was defined by its CDR3 amino acid sequence together with its V-gene family, and reads without a unique V-gene family were excluded. In a later analysis, 550 to 650 highly shared, low-generation-probability nucleotide sequences were removed to address suspected cross-contamination and a sequencing artifact. A later analysis calculated a clonal expansion index for each public chain from normalized within-repertoire ranks of inferred template counts. In a later analysis, generation probabilities were computed with a VDJ recombination model fitted to out-of-frame rearrangements, and the resulting probabilities were checked against IGoR. Hypergeometric tests were used in a later analysis to score TCR-TCR, TCR-HLA and TCR-CMV co-occurrence, with a repertoire-size bias correction applied to the TCR pairs. In a later analysis, false discovery rates were estimated by permuting HLA or CMV assignments 20 times. In a later analysis, co-occurring TCRs were grouped with DBSCAN, and TCRdist sequence similarity was added when clustering was performed within HLA-allele-positive subsets. Repertoires with fewer than 30,000 or more than 120,000 public chains, plus five repertoires with anomalous nucleotide sharing, were excluded from co-occurrence clustering. TCRdb limited this immuneACCESS table to in-frame rearrangements with V and J called. A share of clones is missing; checked studies link under half to unresolved V genes, and the rest is unexplained. V and J calls and clone size are copied from that table; D and trimming were computed from the DNA. Present in this sample are more than 90,000 clones, about four fifths of which were seen just once. The biggest ten clones account for over 3% of the sample.

Concerning this clone: This receptor's antigen is unknown. Per-base quality was not reported, and no clone a single base away is much larger than it.

The cohort comprised 710 or so healthy bone marrow donors. At the time of sampling, every cohort member was nominally healthy, though immune exposures that went unrecorded were likely present. The donor tested CMV seronegative and was one of the 352 seronegative cohort members. Every donor gave a peripheral blood sample, and the peripheral blood mononuclear cells from that sample were used for TCR beta sequencing. The Qiagen DNeasy Blood Extraction Kit was used to extract genomic DNA from the blood cell samples. Relative to germline, V is missing 1 base and J is missing 5 bases, with 4 bases of the junction outside any gene match. Looking up the germline V gene yields CDR1 KGHSH and CDR2 LQKENI. From the cysteine up to the phenylalanine, the CDR3 has a length of 15 residues. Solely the CDR3 DNA is kept, with 45 bases framed from the first base.

Sequenced material: PBMCs. The TCR comes from a woman aged 35 to 49 in good health and CMV-seronegative. The rearranged segments are TRBV18 and TRBJ2-7, with 11 central nucleotides matching TRBD2. In nucleotide form, the sequence is TGTGCCAGCTCACCACTAGCGGGAGGGCTTGACGAGCAGTACTTC. Its translation is CASSPLAGGLDEQYF.